Listed here are 30 T cell receptor beta chains from one sample, sequenced in a study of shared clonotypes between healthy human individuals. Using immunoSEQ multiplex PCR, the repertoire was profiled, and TCRdb retains in-frame clones only, with some absent. The table has some 580,000 clones, roughly 98% seen once. The naive CD8 subset, CD45RO-negative cells positively selected for CCR7, excluded terminally differentiated effector memory CD45RA+ cells. Source material: naive CD8+ T cells sorted from blood. These receptors were obtained from a young man in good health.

The rearrangement uses TRBV7-9 and TRBJ2-7, with 9 bases fitting TRBD1. Germline trimming cut 5 bases from V and 5 bases from J; bases unmatched to any gene: 13. CDR1 and CDR2 (germline): SEHNR, FQNEAQ (reference sequence). The CDR3 is 16 amino acids. CDR3 sequence reads: CASSRSPGQGRHEQYF. CDR3 nucleotides: TGTGCCAGCAGCCGATCACCTGGACAGGGGCGGCACGAGCAGTACTTC.

This clone is a singleton in its sample. The gene calls are TRBV29-1 and TRBJ2-5, with 16 bases that match TRBD2. The CDR3 spans 21 residues. Germline V lookup: CDR1 SQVTM, CDR2 ANQGSEA. The V gene end was trimmed by 3 bases and the J gene end by 5 bases; junction bases not matched to a gene: 21. CDR3 bases: TGCAGCGTTGAGACGGGACTAGCGGGAGGGCCGACGCTCGGGTGGGGGGAGACCCAGTACTTC. Encoded protein: CSVETGLAGGPTLGWGETQYF.

This clone appeared a single time. The chain is built from TRBV11-2 and TRBJ2-7, with TRBD1 matching 9 bases. CDR1 and CDR2 from the germline V gene are SGHAT and FQNNGV. J gave up 2 bases and V 6 bases, and 8 bases lay outside the gene matches. This CDR3 spans 15 amino acids. CDR3 region: CASSSRDRVPYEQYF. CDR3 DNA: TGTGCCAGCAGTTCCCGGGACAGGGTTCCCTACGAGCAGTACTTC.

This chain links TRBV18 with TRBJ2-3; tentatively, D is TRBD2 (6 bases). This CDR3 has 14 residues. Trimming left V 2 bases short and J 8 bases short, with 14 bases between. Germline CDR1 reads KGHSH; CDR2 reads LQKENI. The CDR3 protein is CASSPESGSGTQYF. CDR3 nucleotides: TGTGCCAGCTCACCAGAGTCCGGGAGCGGTACGCAGTATTTT.

The chain recombines TRBV4-3 with TRBJ2-3, with 7 nucleotides matching TRBD1. Germline V gene data show CDR1 as LGHNA and CDR2 as YSLEER. This CDR3 is 16 amino acids long. V lost 2 bases to trimming and J lost 1 base; unmatched junction nucleotides: 6. The CDR3 coding sequence is TGCGCCAGCAGCCAAAATACCGGGACAGGCACAGATACGCAGTATTTT. It encodes CASSQNTGTGTDTQYF.

The V gene is TRBV14, the J gene TRBJ2-6; 8 bases fit TRBD1. This CDR3 spans 19 amino acids. Trimming took 3 bases from V and 4 from J; bases not matched to a gene: 14. CDR1 is SGHDN, CDR2 FVKESK, per germline. In DNA, the CDR3 is TGTGCCAGCAGCCATTCCCCGGGACAGGTAGTGTCCGGGGCCAACGTCCTGACTTTC. This sequence encodes CASSHSPGQVVSGANVLTF. The whole variable domain, filled in from reference TRBV14 and TRBJ2-6, reads EAGVTQFPSHSVIEKGQTVTLRCDPISGHDNLYWYRRVMGKEIKFLLHFVKESKQDESGMPNNRFLAERTGGTYSTLKVQPAELEDSGVYFCASSHSPGQVVSGANVLTFGAGSRLTVL.

The V and J genes are TRBV6-6 and TRBJ1-2; D not resolved. V gave up 4 bases and J gave up 3 bases, with 15 bases separating them. The CDR3 totals 15 residues. The germline V gene encodes CDR1 MNHNY and CDR2 SVGAGI (reference sequence). The CDR3 DNA is TGTGCCAGCAGTTTCGACATTCCCCAAGACTATGGCTACACCTTC. Encoded protein: CASSFDIPQDYGYTF.

The J gene is TRBJ2-7, the V gene TRBV5-1, with 9 bases that match TRBD1. The CDR3 is 14 residues long. Germline CDR1 reads SGHRS; CDR2 reads YFSETQ. The V and J ends lost 4 bases and 4 bases, in that order; junction bases with no gene match: 6. CDR3 sequence: CASSTGTGLYEQYF. The CDR3 nucleotides read TGCGCCAGCAGCACCGGGACAGGGTTGTACGAGCAGTACTTC.

V and J are TRBV7-9 and TRBJ2-2, with 7 positions matching TRBD1. This CDR3 comprises 18 residues. V trimming: 5 bases; J trimming: 2 bases; junction bases outside the gene matches: 14. Germline CDR1 and CDR2: SEHNR and FQNEAQ (reference sequence). CDR3 coding DNA: TGTGCCAGCAGCCCATCGCCTGATGGGACAGCCAACACCGGGGAGCTGTTTTTT. Protein: CASSPSPDGTANTGELFF.

This clone was observed a handful of times. V usage is TRBV9 and J usage is TRBJ2-7; D remains unclear. This CDR3 contains 13 residues. Germline CDR1 is SGDLS and CDR2 is YYNGEE. The V end lost 5 bases, the J end lost 5 bases, and 14 bases lay between the germline ends. CDR3 coding DNA: TGTGCCAGCAGTGATGACGGGTACAACGAGCAGTACTTC. Protein sequence: CASSDDGYNEQYF.

The CDR3 spells CASTLILEPPSTDTQYF. Written as DNA, the CDR3 is TGTGCCAGCACCCTAATTCTCGAGCCACCTAGCACAGATACGCAGTATTTT. V usage is TRBV6-4 and J usage is TRBJ2-3, with no clear D. The V end lost 7 bases, the J end lost 0 bases, and 20 bases lay between the germline ends. Germline V lookup: CDR1 MRHNA, CDR2 SNTAGT. CDR3 length: 17 residues.

Turning to this clone: The sample holds other DNA sequences that translate to the same CDR3. The chain joins TRBV27 to TRBJ2-2; no clear D gene. Trimming removed 3 bases from V and 8 bases from J, with 7 bases in between. Germline V CDR1 and CDR2: MNHEY, SMNVEV (reference sequence). The CDR3 contains 12 residues. Written as DNA, the CDR3 is TGTGCCAGCAGTTTGGTGGGGGGGGAGCTGTTTTTT. Protein: CASSLVGGELFF.

The chain combines TRBV13 with TRBJ2-1; D not certain. Germline CDR1 is PRHDT and CDR2 is FYEKMQ (reference sequence). Between the trimmed V and J ends, which lost 5 bases and 5 bases, there was a span of 7 bases. The CDR3 spans 12 residues. CDR3 protein: CASSLLNNEQFF. The CDR3 coding sequence is TGTGCCAGCAGCCTTCTTAACAATGAGCAGTTCTTC.

V and J are TRBV5-1 and TRBJ1-1, with D hard to call. In germline, CDR1 is SGHRS, CDR2 YFSETQ. The CDR3 totals 13 residues. V lost 0 bases and J 2 bases, leaving 5 bases between the germline ends. CDR3: CASSLEINTEAFF. The DNA of the CDR3 is TGCGCCAGCAGCTTGGAGATAAACACTGAAGCTTTCTTT. Combining the CDR3 with reference TRBV5-1 and TRBJ1-1 gives the whole variable domain KAGVTQTPRYLIKTRGQQVTLSCSPISGHRSVSWYQQTPGQGLQFLFEYFSETQRNKGNFPGRFSGRQFSNSRSEMNVSTLELGDSALYLCASSLEINTEAFFGQGTRLTVV.

This chain uses TRBV28 with TRBJ2-7; weak D call: TRBD2 (5 bases). Per germline, CDR1 MDHEN and CDR2 SYDVKM. The CDR3 runs 12 residues. V was shortened by 3 bases and J by 6 bases, with 9 bases between the two germline ends. The CDR3 spells CASSFGGAEQYF. CDR3 DNA: TGTGCCAGCAGTTTTGGAGGAGCCGAGCAGTACTTC.

DNA of the CDR3: TGTGCCAGCAGCTTAGAGGACTACACCGGGGAGCTGTTTTTT. This sequence encodes CASSLEDYTGELFF. J is TRBJ2-2 and V is TRBV7-7; possibly TRBD2 for D (5 bases). Germline V gene lookup returns CDR1 SSHAT and CDR2 FNYEAQ (reference sequence). This CDR3 is 14 amino acids long. Deletions cut 1 base from V and 3 bases from J, with 6 bases between.

This chain uses TRBV30 with TRBJ1-5, with D uncertain. The V gene lost 2 bases and the J gene lost 2 bases, with 13 bases spanning the gap. CDR3 length equals 15 residues. The germline gives CDR1 GTSNPN, CDR2 SVGIG (reference sequence). The DNA for the CDR3 is TGTGCCTGGAGTCTTTTTTCTAGTGGCAATCAGCCCCAGCATTTT. This encodes CAWSLFSSGNQPQHF.

This rearrangement joins TRBV27 to TRBJ2-7; D is unresolved. Germline values: CDR1 MNHEY, CDR2 SMNVEV (reference sequence). The V end was cut by 0 bases, the J end by 1 base, with 10 bases between. This CDR3 spans 15 amino acids. CDR3 sequence (DNA): TGTGCCAGCAGTTTATCCCCCGAATTTTCCTACGAGCAGTACTTC. This codes for CASSLSPEFSYEQYF.

The chain employs TRBV7-7 and TRBJ2-2, with 10 bases matching TRBD2. The germline gives CDR1 SSHAT, CDR2 FNYEAQ (reference sequence). This CDR3 region has 15 residues. V was pared by 5 bases and J by 1 base, with 1 base of the junction left unmatched. The chain's CDR3 is CASSRTSGNTGELFF. CDR3 DNA sequence: TGTGCCAGCAGCAGGACTAGCGGGAACACCGGGGAGCTGTTTTTT.

V usage is TRBV7-6 and J usage is TRBJ2-5; D uncertain. This CDR3 region has 12 residues. The V gene's germline CDR1 is SGHVS and CDR2 FNYEAQ. V was clipped by 1 base and J by 0 bases, with 0 bases between them. The CDR3: CASSLDQETQYF. CDR3 DNA: TGTGCCAGCAGCTTAGACCAAGAGACCCAGTACTTC.

CDR3 DNA sequence: TGTGCCAGCAGTCCAAGACAGATGAACACTGAAGCTTTCTTT. Its translation: CASSPRQMNTEAFF. J is TRBJ1-1 and V is TRBV28; TRBD1 is a possible D gene (5 bases). The CDR3 runs to 14 residues. CDR1 is MDHEN and CDR2 is SYDVKM in the germline V gene. Deletions cut 5 bases from V and 0 bases from J, with 10 bases between.

J is TRBJ2-3 and V is TRBV27; 10 bases agree with TRBD2. J lost 6 bases, V lost 8 bases, and 8 bases had no gene match. CDR1 and CDR2 from the germline V gene are MNHEY and SMNVEV (reference sequence). The CDR3 runs to 14 residues. The CDR3 DNA sequence: TGTGCCAGCCACCTAGCGGGAGTCTCGGATACGCAGTATTTT. This translates into CASHLAGVSDTQYF.

The chain combines TRBV29-1 with TRBJ2-5; TRBD1 matches 9 bases. The CDR3 length is 17 residues. V shed 7 bases, J shed 5 bases, and the junction held 20 bases outside the gene matches. CDR1 and CDR2 from the germline V gene are SQVTM and ANQGSEA. CDR3 sequence reads: CSAAGTGNMIVGETQYF. The CDR3 nucleotides are TGCAGCGCCGCCGGGACAGGGAATATGATAGTCGGCGAGACCCAGTACTTC.

The CDR3 reads CASFLDSYGYTF. In DNA, the CDR3 is TGTGCCAGCTTCCTTGACAGCTATGGCTACACCTTC. The chain uses TRBV19 and TRBJ1-2; TRBD1 is a possible D gene (5 bases). V was shortened by 9 bases and J by 4 bases, with 12 bases between the two germline ends. Germline CDR1 reads LNHDA; CDR2 reads SQIVND (reference sequence). The CDR3 extends over 12 amino acids.

The V call is TRBV11-2, the J call TRBJ2-1; no clear D. This CDR3 region has 13 residues. CDR1 is SGHAT and CDR2 is FQNNGV in the germline V gene. Trimming took off 1 base at V and 9 bases at J, with 10 bases between the two ends. The CDR3: CASSLGTGFEQFF. CDR3 DNA sequence: TGTGCCAGCAGCTTAGGGACGGGCTTTGAGCAGTTCTTC. The whole variable domain, remainder taken from reference TRBV11-2 and TRBJ2-1, is EAGVAQSPRYKIIEKRQSVAFWCNPISGHATLYWYQQILGQGPKLLIQFQNNGVVDDSQLPKDRFSAERLKGVDSTLKIQPAKLEDSAVYLCASSLGTGFEQFFGPGTRLTVL.

The V call is TRBV19, the J call TRBJ1-5; possible D gene TRBD1, 6 bases. Per the germline V gene, CDR1 is LNHDA and CDR2 is SQIVND (reference sequence). The CDR3 length is 16 residues. V was trimmed by 4 bases and J by 4 bases, leaving 17 bases between them. CDR3 loop: CASSRKGQRGNQPQHF. DNA of the CDR3: TGTGCCAGTAGTAGAAAGGGACAACGGGGGAATCAGCCCCAGCATTTT.

This chain joins TRBV2 and TRBJ2-7; TRBD1 matches 11 bases. V gave up 5 bases and J gave up 5 bases; unmatched junction bases: 5. CDR1 SNHLY and CDR2 FYNNEI come from the germline V gene. The CDR3 has 14 amino acids. DNA of the CDR3: TGTGCCAGCAGTTCAGGACAGGGGGCGGACGAGCAGTACTTC. Its translation is CASSSGQGADEQYF.

The chain joins TRBV7-9 to TRBJ1-5; TRBD1 aligns across 10 bases. The length of the CDR3 is 16 residues. CDR1 and CDR2 from the germline V gene are SEHNR and FQNEAQ (reference sequence). With 5 bases clipped from V and 2 bases from J, the junction kept 6 bases outside the gene matches. CDR3 protein: CASSPGQGDGNQPQHF. In DNA form, the CDR3 reads TGTGCCAGCAGCCCCGGACAGGGGGATGGCAATCAGCCCCAGCATTTT. Filled out from reference TRBV7-9 and TRBJ1-5, the complete variable domain reads DTGVSQNPRHKITKRGQNVTFRCDPISEHNRLYWYRQTLGQGPEFLTYFQNEAQLEKSRLLSDRFSAERPKGSFSTLEIQRTEQGDSAMYLCASSPGQGDGNQPQHFGDGTRLSIL.

The chain has TRBV5-1 and TRBJ1-1, with D possibly being TRBD1 (5 bases). Deletions cut 0 bases from V and 5 bases from J, with 8 bases between. The germline gives CDR1 SGHRS, CDR2 YFSETQ. The CDR3 contains 13 residues. The CDR3 spells CASSLGAGTEAFF. CDR3 nucleotides: TGCGCCAGCAGCTTGGGAGCAGGGACTGAAGCTTTCTTT.

This clone was recorded once. V usage is TRBV28 and J usage is TRBJ2-7; 9 bases fit TRBD1. This CDR3 comprises 15 residues. Germline V gene sequence: CDR1 MDHEN, CDR2 SYDVKM. J was trimmed by 3 bases and V by 8 bases; bases with no gene match: 11. CDR3 residues: CASGKTPGQGYEQYF. In DNA, the CDR3 is TGTGCCAGCGGAAAAACTCCGGGACAGGGCTACGAGCAGTACTTC.